A selection of T cell receptor beta chains follows, all from one sample in a study of regulatory and conventional T cells in RAG deficiency. The table came from immunoSEQ multiplex PCR; TCRdb's copy has only in-frame clones and leaves some out. Of about a thousand clones listed, about four fifths are singletons. The material sequenced was CD8+ T cells sorted from blood. The source of these receptors is a human donor with RAG deficiency presenting as severe combined immunodeficiency. Each CDR3 is given with its conserved first and last residue. Fields, in order: J gene, V gene, clone size, D gene, CDR3 protein, CDR3 DNA. A D gene is named only where the DNA matches it firmly. Size values are once, few and many counts, or a class for expanded clones, and some rows have none.

TRBJ1-2	TRBV7-4	NA	NA	CASSYTFSARKIYGYTF	TGTGCCAGCAGCTATACTTTTTCAGCTCGAAAGATCTATGGCTACACCTTC
TRBJ2-3	TRBV10-2	NA	NA	CASSGLLRTDTQYF	TGCGCCAGCAGTGGACTATTACGAACAGATACGCAGTATTTT
TRBJ2-1	TRBV28	NA	NA	CASSLWYNEQFF	TGTGCCAGCAGTTTGTGGTACAATGAGCAGTTCTTC
TRBJ1-1	TRBV7-4	NA	TRBD1	CASSLGGQGANTEAFF	TGTGCCAGCAGCTTGGGAGGACAGGGGGCCAACACTGAAGCTTTCTTT
TRBJ2-1	TRBV28	NA	NA	CASSSPWTPGDNEQFF	TGTGCCAGCAGTTCACCGTGGACTCCCGGCGACAATGAGCAGTTCTTC
TRBJ2-7	TRBV29-1	NA	NA	CSVEAVGVPHEQYF	TGCAGCGTTGAGGCGGTCGGGGTCCCCCACGAGCAGTACTTC
TRBJ2-3	TRBV9	NA	NA	CASSVGGTTSTDTQYF	TGTGCCAGCAGCGTAGGGGGGACAACTAGCACAGATACGCAGTATTTT
TRBJ2-7	TRBV19	NA	NA	CASSPWGGRHEQYF	TGTGCCAGTAGTCCTTGGGGGGGCCGACACGAGCAGTACTTC
TRBJ2-3	TRBV13	NA	NA	CASSPRTDTQYF	TGTGCCAGCAGCCCCCGGACGGATACGCAGTATTTT
TRBJ1-1	TRBV7-4	NA	NA	CASSLMNTEAFF	TGTGCCAGCAGCTTAATGAACACTGAAGCTTTCTTT
TRBJ2-2	TRBV13	NA	NA	CASSLVWAGELFF	TGTGCCAGCAGCTTAGTCTGGGCCGGGGAGCTGTTTTTT
TRBJ2-7	TRBV4-2	NA	NA	CASSQDDYEQYF	TGTGCCAGCAGCCAAGATGACTACGAGCAGTACTTC
TRBJ2-3	TRBV7-9	NA	TRBD1	CASSLLPGQGTDTQYF	TGTGCCAGCAGCTTACTTCCGGGACAGGGTACAGATACGCAGTATTTT
TRBJ2-3	TRBV11-2	NA	NA	CASTKDFSTDTQYF	TGTGCCAGCACCAAGGACTTTTCGACAGATACGCAGTATTTT
TRBJ2-7	TRBV19	NA	NA	CASSKGLTYEQYF	TGTGCCAGTAGTAAAGGACTTACCTACGAGCAGTACTTC
TRBJ2-7	TRBV27	NA	NA	CASSWARDYEQYF	TGTGCCAGCAGTTGGGCCAGGGACTACGAGCAGTACTTC
TRBJ2-1	TRBV7-2	NA	NA	CASSLGLYNEQFF	TGTGCCAGCAGCTTAGGATTATACAATGAGCAGTTCTTC
TRBJ2-1	TRBV9	NA	NA	CASSPGHEQFF	TGTGCCAGCAGCCCCGGTCATGAGCAGTTCTTC
TRBJ2-3	TRBV28	NA	TRBD1	CASSLGTGGTDTQYF	TGTGCCAGCAGTTTAGGGACAGGGGGCACAGATACGCAGTATTTT
TRBJ2-7	TRBV9	NA	NA	CASSVGGGHYYEQYF	TGTGCCAGCAGCGTAGGAGGGGGACATTACTACGAGCAGTACTTC
TRBJ2-3	TRBV14	few	TRBD1	CASSYTRQGTGTDTQYF	TGTGCCAGCAGCTATACCCGACAGGGCACGGGCACAGATACGCAGTATTTT
TRBJ2-5	TRBV4-1	few	NA	CASSPRRTSLGETQYF	TGCGCCAGCAGCCCGCGTCGGACCTCGTTGGGAGAGACCCAGTACTTC
TRBJ2-7	TRBV27	NA	NA	CASSWGRFYEQYF	TGTGCCAGCAGTTGGGGACGGTTCTACGAGCAGTACTTC
TRBJ2-6	TRBV21-1	NA	NA	CASSSLLATTSRANVLTF	TGTGCCAGCAGCAGTCTATTAGCTACAACAAGTCGGGCCAACGTCCTGACTTTC
TRBJ2-2	TRBV9	NA	NA	CASSVTGELFF	TGTGCCAGCAGCGTAACCGGGGAGCTGTTTTTT
TRBJ2-7	TRBV14	NA	NA	CASSLGYEQYF	TGTGCCAGCAGCCTAGGCTACGAGCAGTACTTC
TRBJ1-2	TRBV15	NA	NA	CATSLRARCGKIYGYTF	TGTGCCACCAGCCTACGCGCAAGGTGTGGAAAGATCTATGGCTACACCTTC
TRBJ2-7	TRBV29-1	NA	NA	CSVGGGMGEQYF	TGCAGCGTCGGAGGGGGCATGGGGGAGCAGTACTTC
TRBJ2-7	TRBV9	few	NA	CASSVAGGGYEQYF	TGTGCCAGCAGCGTAGCCGGGGGAGGCTACGAGCAGTACTTC
TRBJ2-6	TRBV19	NA	NA	CASSVFATNHKVGQSQSRANVLTF	TGTGCCAGTAGTGTATTTGCGACAAATCACAAAGTCGGGCAATCACAAAGTCGGGCCAACGTCCTGACTTTC
TRBJ2-3	TRBV11-2	few	NA	CASSLTKQGIGSDTQYF	TGTGCCAGCAGCTTAACGAAACAGGGAATCGGTTCAGATACGCAGTATTTT
TRBJ2-5	TRBV7-9	NA	NA	CASSLGYARGETQYF	TGTGCCAGCAGCTTAGGTTACGCCAGGGGCGAGACCCAGTACTTC
TRBJ1-2	TRBV4-1	once	TRBD1	CASSQDPGTAFYGYTF	TGCGCCAGCAGCCAAGACCCCGGGACAGCCTTCTATGGCTACACCTTC
TRBJ2-3	TRBV7-3	NA	TRBD1	CASSWTGADTQYF	TGTGCCAGCAGCTGGACAGGGGCAGATACGCAGTATTTT
TRBJ2-3	TRBV9	NA	NA	CASSVGADTQYF	TGTGCCAGCAGCGTAGGGGCAGATACGCAGTATTTT
TRBJ1-5	TRBV7-6	NA	TRBD1	CASSAGTGNQPQHF	TGTGCCAGCAGCGCAGGGACAGGCAATCAGCCCCAGCATTTT
TRBJ2-5	TRBV4-2	NA	NA	CASSQDGEGEETQYF	TGTGCCAGCAGCCAAGATGGGGAGGGGGAAGAGACCCAGTACTTC
TRBJ2-7	TRBV10-3	NA	NA	CAIGPEDAYEQYF	TGTGCCATCGGGCCCGAAGACGCCTACGAGCAGTACTTC
TRBJ2-7	TRBV19	NA	NA	CASSITPNYEQYF	TGTGCCAGTAGTATCACGCCCAACTACGAGCAGTACTTC
TRBJ2-7	TRBV9	NA	TRBD1	CASSVGWGTVDEQYF	TGTGCCAGCAGCGTAGGGTGGGGGACAGTGGACGAGCAGTACTTC
TRBJ2-3	TRBV27	NA	NA	CASSFFMGPDTQYF	TGTGCCAGCAGTTTCTTCATGGGCCCAGATACGCAGTATTTT
TRBJ2-5	TRBV28	NA	TRBD1	CASSWTGRWETQYF	TGTGCCAGCAGTTGGACAGGGAGGTGGGAGACCCAGTACTTC
TRBJ1-5	TRBV5-8	NA	NA	CASSQTLGGAGNQPQHF	TGTGCCAGCAGCCAAACCCTTGGGGGGGCAGGCAATCAGCCCCAGCATTTT
TRBJ2-7	TRBV28	NA	NA	CASSGTGGTYEQYF	TGTGCCAGCAGTGGGACCGGGGGAACCTACGAGCAGTACTTC
TRBJ2-2	TRBV7-9	NA	NA	CASSWTSGELFF	TGTGCCAGCAGCTGGACCTCCGGGGAGCTGTTTTTT
TRBJ2-5	TRBV9	NA	TRBD1	CASSVARTGGLETQYF	TGTGCCAGCAGCGTAGCCAGGACAGGGGGCTTGGAGACCCAGTACTTC
TRBJ2-7	TRBV27	NA	TRBD1	CASSFPGQGHYEQYF	TGTGCCAGCAGTTTCCCCGGACAGGGGCACTACGAGCAGTACTTC
TRBJ2-2	TRBV28	NA	TRBD1	CASSFLSGGANTGELFF	TGTGCCAGCAGTTTCCTCTCAGGGGGCGCGAACACCGGGGAGCTGTTTTTT
TRBJ2-7	TRBV2	NA	NA	CASIDSRDSYEQYF	TGTGCCAGCATTGATTCGAGAGACTCCTACGAGCAGTACTTC
TRBJ2-1	TRBV7-7	NA	TRBD1	CASSLEGGDEQFF	TGTGCTAGCAGCTTAGAAGGGGGCGATGAGCAGTTCTTC
TRBJ1-2	TRBV30	NA	NA	CAWSVSTPLRGYTF	TGTGCCTGGAGTGTAAGCACTCCGCTTCGTGGCTACACCTTC